Given below is one TCR beta chain in context. The antigen remains undetermined. The CDR3 end falls 3 residues outside the read, so it is completed with the germline J gene. The data derive from a study of T cells in women clearing cervical HPV infection. On the study more broadly: HLA type stays a possible confounder, typing being limited.

CDR1 is GTSNPN, CDR2 SVGIG, per germline (reference sequence). This CDR3 is built from 13 residues. The table came from immunoSEQ multiplex PCR; TCRdb's copy has only in-frame clones and leaves some out. Its clone listing holds over 35,000 clones. HPV was found by MY09/MY11 PCR and dot-blot genotyping. Overall study results and limits: TRBV6-7 abundance was lower in cases than controls (0.11% versus 0.16%). It is unknown whether associations predate infection; no effector/memory or HPV-specific sorting.

The sample taken for sequencing was blood buffy coat. This receptor was identified in a woman between 18 and 69 years old with a cervical HPV16 infection that either progressed to CIN3+ or cleared (not recorded which). This chain joins TRBV30 and TRBJ1-2, with D perhaps matching TRBD1 (6 bases). CDR3 DNA, as far as it was read: TGTGCCTGGATCCGGGACACGGGGGGAGGC. Translating it yields CAWIRDTGGG. The full CDR3 protein reads CAWIRDTGGGYTF.